Below, 8 T cell receptor beta chains from the same sample are listed, as sequenced in a study of T cell responses to AZD1222 COVID-19 vaccine. The protocol was immunoSEQ multiplex PCR, while the TCRdb copy is restricted to in-frame clones and leaves out a portion. Among roughly 35,000 clones listed, approximately 78% were seen once. The sample here was peripheral blood, taken 28 days after the second AZD1222 dose. These receptor sequences come from an adult who received the AZD1222 COVID-19 vaccine.

The rearrangement joins TRBV7-6 to TRBJ2-2, with a tentative D call TRBD1 (6 bases). CDR1 SGHVS and CDR2 FNYEAQ come from the germline V gene. The CDR3 sequence is 15 residues long. V lost 0 bases, J lost 6 bases, and 11 bases lay in between. CDR3 residues: CASSLASRGPGELFF. CDR3 nucleotide sequence: TGTGCCAGCAGCTTAGCATCCAGGGGCCCCGGGGAGCTGTTTTTT.

This chain's CDR3 is CASSERDRGPRNTEAFF. The CDR3 DNA is TGTGCCAGCAGCGAACGGGACAGGGGGCCTAGGAACACTGAAGCTTTCTTT. The chain joins TRBV6-1 to TRBJ1-1; 12 nucleotides align to TRBD1. The germline CDR1 and CDR2 sequences are MNHNS and SASEGT. Trimming removed 6 bases from V and 1 base from J; junction bases left unmatched: 9. The CDR3 covers 17 residues.

This clone showed up just a few times. This chain connects TRBV21-1 to TRBJ2-7; the D segment call TRBD1 is taken from the table without a DNA check. TRBV21-1 has pseudogene status. The CDR3 is 17 amino acids. In DNA form, the CDR3 reads TGTGCCAGCAACAAACCCGGGGACAGGGGAACTACCTACGAGCAGTACTTC. Translated, it gives CASNKPGDRGTTYEQYF.

Only a few counts were recorded for this clone. J is TRBJ1-4 and V is TRBV28; unclear D gene. V lost 1 base and J lost 5, with 11 bases in between. CDR1 is MDHEN, CDR2 SYDVKM, per germline. There are 15 residues in the CDR3. CDR3 bases: TGTGCCAGCAGTTTATTCGGGAAACAAAATGAAAAACTGTTTTTT. Translation: CASSLFGKQNEKLFF.

The chain links TRBV6-5 to TRBJ1-1, with D possibly matching TRBD1 (5 bases). V lost 10 bases and J lost 8, with 14 bases in between. Germline loops: CDR1 MNHEY, CDR2 SVGAGI. The CDR3 has 11 amino acids. The CDR3 region has the DNA TGTGCCACCACCCTTTGGGGGGAAGCTTTCTTT. It encodes CATTLWGEAFF.

V gene TRBV5-1 combines with J gene TRBJ1-2; D is possibly TRBD1 (6 bases). Germline lookup yields CDR1 SGHRS and CDR2 YFSETQ. The CDR3 is made up of 11 amino acids. The V end was cut by 10 bases, the J end by 7 bases, with 14 bases between. The chain's CDR3 is CASGEGFGYTF. DNA of the CDR3: TGCGCCTCAGGGGAAGGGTTTGGCTACACCTTC. Full variable domain (rest looked up from reference TRBV5-1 and TRBJ1-2): KAGVTQTPRYLIKTRGQQVTLSCSPISGHRSVSWYQQTPGQGLQFLFEYFSETQRNKGNFPGRFSGRQFSNSRSEMNVSTLELGDSALYLCASGEGFGYTFGSGTRLTVV.

V usage is TRBV19 and J usage is TRBJ1-5, with no clear D. CDR1 LNHDA and CDR2 SQIVND come from the germline V gene (reference sequence). The CDR3 is 15 residues long. V lost 4 bases, J lost 0 bases, and 10 bases lay in between. CDR3: CASSNGLISNQPQHF. CDR3 nucleotide sequence: TGTGCCAGTAGTAACGGACTCATTAGCAATCAGCCCCAGCATTTT.

The J gene is TRBJ2-3, the V gene TRBV11-1; D not resolved. The V gene lost 1 base and the J gene lost 5 bases, with 10 bases spanning the gap. The CDR3 loop spans 14 amino acids. In germline, CDR1 is SGHAT, CDR2 FQDESV (reference sequence). CDR3 loop: CASSLGIAVDTQYF. The CDR3 DNA follows: TGTGCCAGCAGCTTAGGCATTGCGGTAGATACGCAGTATTTT.